This T cell receptor (beta chain) is from a study of graft-versus-host responses after intestinal transplantation. The wider study: In this cohort, recipients had multivisceral, liver-intestinal, or isolated intestinal transplants. The study gave all recipients anti-thymocyte globulin induction, then tacrolimus and steroids for 2 to 3 years.

CDR3 length: 15 residues. Deletions cut 7 bases from V and 0 bases from J, with 15 bases between. CDR1 and CDR2 (germline): SEHNR, FQNEAQ (reference sequence). Only in-frame clones appear in the TCRdb table, and some are missing; sequencing was by immunoSEQ multiplex PCR. The table lists 39,000 or so clones, over 85% of them singletons. Turning to this clone: The antigen remains unidentified.

This receptor was taken from a human donor who was the organ donor for an intestinal transplant. The chain combines TRBV7-9 with TRBJ1-1; tentatively, D is TRBD1 (5 bases). The sample was unstimulated CD8+ T cells sorted from spleen or lymph node cells, taken before transplant. CDR3 nucleotide sequence: TGTGCCAGCAAAAAAACGGAGGGGATGAACACTGAAGCTTTCTTT. Amino acids: CASKKTEGMNTEAFF. Complete variable domain (other parts from reference TRBV7-9 and TRBJ1-1): DTGVSQNPRHKITKRGQNVTFRCDPISEHNRLYWYRQTLGQGPEFLTYFQNEAQLEKSRLLSDRFSAERPKGSFSTLEIQRTEQGDSAMYLCASKKTEGMNTEAFFGQGTRLTVV.